The clone carrying this T cell receptor (beta chain) was detected many times. The antigen remains undetermined. The entry originates in a study of T cell repertoires in cytomegalovirus infection. Notes on the study in general: HLA-C-restricted CMV-specific TCR beta clonotypes were dominant in the ex vivo response. Public TCR beta family frequency separated CMV-and-HLA carriers, including in an independent cohort.

The CDR3 sequence is 14 residues long. The J segment lost 3 bases and the V segment lost 1 base, leaving 1 base of the junction unmatched. Germline V gene lookup returns CDR1 MNHEY and CDR2 SVGAGI. TCRdb reprocessed the reads with MiXCR, giving one entry per CDR3 protein. This table has tens of thousands of distinct CDR3 sequences, 20% to 25% appearing once. The sample consisted of PBMCs, sequenced either directly or after in vitro stimulation (not recorded which). The chain carries TRBV6-5 and TRBJ1-1, with TRBD1 matching 8 bases. The sequence derives from a human donor in good health (CMV status not recorded). Some clones in this sample may be carry-over from other donors' samples. The CDR3 loop is CASSYLDRDTEAFF. The DNA for the CDR3 is TGTGCCAGCAGTTACTTGGACAGGGACACTGAAGCTTTCTTT.